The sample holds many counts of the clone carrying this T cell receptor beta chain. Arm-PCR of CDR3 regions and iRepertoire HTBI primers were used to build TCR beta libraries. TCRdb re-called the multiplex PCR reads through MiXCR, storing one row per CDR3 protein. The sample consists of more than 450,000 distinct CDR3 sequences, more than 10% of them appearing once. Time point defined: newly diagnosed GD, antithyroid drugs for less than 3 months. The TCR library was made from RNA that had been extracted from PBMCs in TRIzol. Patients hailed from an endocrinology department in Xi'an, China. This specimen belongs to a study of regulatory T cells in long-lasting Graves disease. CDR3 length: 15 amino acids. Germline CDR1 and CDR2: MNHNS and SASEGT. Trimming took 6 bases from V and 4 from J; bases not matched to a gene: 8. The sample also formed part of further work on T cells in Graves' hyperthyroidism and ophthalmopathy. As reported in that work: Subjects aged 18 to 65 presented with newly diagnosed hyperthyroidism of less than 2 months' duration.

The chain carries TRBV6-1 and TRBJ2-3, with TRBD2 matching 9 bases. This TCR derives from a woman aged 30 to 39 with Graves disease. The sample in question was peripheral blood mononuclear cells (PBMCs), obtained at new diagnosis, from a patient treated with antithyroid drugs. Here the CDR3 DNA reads TGTGCCAGCAGCCAGACTAGCGGAACCTCAGATACGCAGTATTTT. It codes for CASSQTSGTSDTQYF.